Presented here are 3 T cell receptor beta chains from one specimen sequenced in a study of CD8+CD57+ T cells in acquired aplastic anemia listed by TCRdb under 2018. Expansion of CD8+CD57+ cells had been shown by flow cytometry in the patients chosen for sequencing. The listed sequencing device is Illumina HiSeq 2000. Profiling of TCR beta VDJ combinations and CDR3 sequences used genomic DNA as the template. TCRdb handled the public reads itself, with Q25 trimming in fastp and clone calling in MiXCR, and kept productive beta chains. CDR3 protein sequences are deduplicated, and each keeps its most common genes and DNA. A total of 160,000 or so distinct CDR3 sequences appear in this sample, around 50% of them only once. The ten largest clones represent 0.85% to 1.2% of the sample. The specimen was sorted CD4+, CD8+, or CD8+CD57+ T cells (not recorded which) from PBMCs. The receptor set was obtained from a human donor with aplastic anemia.

The chain joins TRBV15 to TRBJ2-7; 11 nucleotides match TRBD2. With 1 base clipped from V and 5 bases from J, the junction kept 1 base outside the gene matches. Germline V gene data show CDR1 as LNHNV and CDR2 as YYDKDF (reference sequence). CDR3 size: 14 residues. The CDR3 region has the DNA TGTGCCACCAGCAGAGTTAGCGGGGGGGACGAGCAGTACTTC. The encoded protein is CATSRVSGGDEQYF. Full variable domain (missing parts from reference TRBV15 and TRBJ2-7): DAMVIQNPRYQVTQFGKPVTLSCSQTLNHNVMYWYQQKSSQAPKLLFHYYDKDFNNEADTPDNFQSRRPNTSFCFLDIRSPGLGDTAMYLCATSRVSGGDEQYFGPGTRLTVT.

Worth noting for this clonotype: One base away lies a much larger clone, so this may be a sequencing read error. V and J are TRBV4-2 and TRBJ2-5; D gene ambiguous. Per germline, CDR1 LGHNA and CDR2 YNFKEQ. This CDR3 spans 15 amino acids. The CDR3 region is CASSQEANGQETQHF. The CDR3 nucleotides are TGTGCCAGCAGCCAAGAGGCCAACGGCCAAGAGACCCAGCACTTC.

This clonotype was found many times. This sequence joins TRBV10-1 and TRBJ2-2; TRBD2 matches 12 bases. The CDR3 runs 16 residues. Germline CDR1 reads WNHNN; CDR2 reads SYGVQD (reference sequence). V lost 5 bases and J lost 4; bases outside the gene matches: 5. The CDR3 loop reads CASSKTSGGPTGELFF. The CDR3 DNA reads TGCGCCAGCAGTAAGACTAGCGGGGGACCCACCGGGGAGCTGTTTTTT.